These 32 T cell receptor beta chains were sequenced from one sample in a study of technical replicates of blood from a handful of donors. Produced via immunoSEQ multiplex PCR; TCRdb's table is partial and in-frame only. The sample shows tens of thousands of clones, 94% of them seen only once. The source material was T cells isolated from PBMCs. The receptors come from a human donor in good health.

The J gene is TRBJ2-2, the V gene TRBV18; D ambiguous. The CDR3 covers 12 residues. The V gene's germline CDR1 is KGHSH and CDR2 LQKENI. V lost 6 bases, J lost 7 bases, and 9 bases lay in between. The CDR3 here is CASSPRVGELFF. The CDR3 DNA reads as TGTGCCAGCTCCCCTCGCGTCGGGGAGCTGTTTTTT. Complete variable domain (other parts from reference TRBV18 and TRBJ2-2): NAGVMQNPRHLVRRRGQEARLRCSPMKGHSHVYWYRQLPEEGLKFMVYLQKENIIDESGMPKERFSAEFPKEGPSILRIQQVVRGDSAAYFCASSPRVGELFFGEGSRLTVL.

The chain recombines TRBV6-5 with TRBJ2-1; 7 bases line up with TRBD2. The CDR3 spans 16 residues. Germline trimming cut 4 bases from V and 5 bases from J; bases unmatched to any gene: 11. Germline V gene sequence: CDR1 MNHEY, CDR2 SVGAGI. The CDR3 nucleotides are TGTGCCAGCAGTTCATGGGGGGAGGGCCTTGACAATGAGCAGTTCTTC. Translation gives CASSSWGEGLDNEQFF.

The rearrangement joins TRBV11-2 to TRBJ2-1; 9 bases fit TRBD2. The ends lost 5 bases at V and 2 bases at J; junction bases unmatched: 7. The CDR3 spans 16 residues. Germline V gene data show CDR1 as SGHAT and CDR2 as FQNNGV. In nucleotides, the CDR3 is TGTGCCAGCAGCCTAATAGCGGGAGCACCCTACAATGAGCAGTTCTTC. Translated, it gives CASSLIAGAPYNEQFF.

This sequence joins TRBV4-1 and TRBJ2-3; 8 positions agree with TRBD2. Trimming cost V 0 bases and J 0 bases; bases outside gene matches: 8. The CDR3 is 18 amino acids. Germline V gene data show CDR1 as MGHRA and CDR2 as YSYEKL. In DNA, the CDR3 is TGCGCCAGCAGCCAAGAAGGAGCGGGAGCGGGGAGCACAGATACGCAGTATTTT. Its translation: CASSQEGAGAGSTDTQYF.

V is TRBV9 and J is TRBJ2-7; TRBD2 aligns across 9 bases. CDR3 length: 16 residues. V shed 3 bases and J 4 bases; nucleotides not matched to a gene: 11. Per the germline V gene, CDR1 is SGDLS and CDR2 is YYNGEE. For the CDR3, the DNA is TGTGCCAGCAGCGGGACACCGGGACTAGCCATGTACGAGCAGTACTTC. Encoded protein: CASSGTPGLAMYEQYF.

This chain connects TRBV7-2 to TRBJ1-4, with D perhaps TRBD1 (6 bases). Germline lookup yields CDR1 SGHTA and CDR2 FQGNSA. V was cut by 3 bases and J by 7 bases, with 15 bases left in between. The CDR3 is 15 residues long. The CDR3 reads CASSFTGSPSEKLFF. DNA of the CDR3: TGTGCCAGCAGCTTCACAGGGTCCCCGAGTGAAAAACTGTTTTTT.

The gene calls are TRBV9 and TRBJ2-5; possible D gene TRBD1, 5 bases. The CDR3 has 13 amino acids. V was trimmed by 0 bases and J by 8 bases, leaving 11 bases between them. Germline CDR1 is SGDLS and CDR2 is YYNGEE. This CDR3 reads CASSVEGGATQYF. The CDR3 DNA sequence: TGTGCCAGCAGCGTAGAAGGTGGGGCTACCCAGTACTTC.

The gene calls are TRBV4-3 and TRBJ2-1; 8 bases line up with TRBD2. The CDR3 sequence is 20 residues long. From germline, CDR1 is LGHNA and CDR2 YSLEER. V gave up 0 bases and J gave up 4 bases; unmatched junction bases: 17. The CDR3, as DNA: TGCGCCAGCAGCCAAGAGGAGACTAGCGTTAGAGAATGGGTTTACAATGAGCAGTTCTTC. Translating it yields CASSQEETSVREWVYNEQFF.

This chain joins TRBV9 and TRBJ1-4, with TRBD1 matching over 11 bases. J was trimmed by 10 bases and V by 4 bases; bases with no gene match: 6. CDR1 and CDR2 from the germline V gene are SGDLS and YYNGEE. The CDR3 consists of 14 residues. The CDR3 reads CASSSGTGGGKLFF. The CDR3 coding sequence is TGTGCCAGCAGCTCCGGGACAGGGGGTGGAAAACTGTTTTTT.

This chain links TRBV5-5 with TRBJ1-3; D is unclear. V was cut by 4 bases and J by 0 bases, with 14 bases left in between. Germline V gene sequence: CDR1 SGHKS, CDR2 YYEKEE (reference sequence). The length of the CDR3 is 16 residues. The CDR3 reads CASSSFAGFSGNTIYF. The DNA for the CDR3 is TGTGCCAGCAGCAGTTTTGCGGGTTTCTCTGGAAACACCATATATTTT.

The chain couples TRBV7-3 to TRBJ2-5; TRBD1 matches at 8 bases. The CDR3 runs to 16 residues. Germline V gene lookup returns CDR1 SGHTA and CDR2 FQGTGA. With V trimmed by 0 bases and J by 6 bases, 9 bases remained unmatched. The CDR3 loop reads CASSLTGQGNKQTQYF. The DNA for the CDR3 is TGTGCCAGCAGCTTAACAGGACAGGGAAATAAGCAGACCCAGTACTTC.

The chain couples TRBV5-4 to TRBJ1-1; no firm D call. In germline, CDR1 is SGHNT, CDR2 YYREEE (reference sequence). CDR3 length equals 13 residues. Trimming removed 6 bases at V and 5 bases at J, with 14 bases between. The CDR3: CASTPGEGTEAFF. CDR3 bases: TGTGCCAGCACTCCCGGCGAGGGTACTGAAGCTTTCTTT.

This clone was recorded a few times. J is TRBJ1-1 and V is TRBV19; tentatively, D is TRBD1 (5 bases). The V and J ends lost 5 bases and 3 bases respectively, with 10 bases between them. Per the germline V gene, CDR1 is LNHDA and CDR2 is SQIVND (reference sequence). The CDR3 covers 13 residues. CDR3 nucleotides: TGTGCCAGTAGTCCCTTACAGGACACTGAAGCTTTCTTT. This translates into CASSPLQDTEAFF.

This chain joins TRBV13 and TRBJ2-7; 7 bases line up with TRBD2. The CDR3 has 15 residues. From germline, CDR1 is PRHDT and CDR2 FYEKMQ (reference sequence). J was trimmed by 3 bases and V by 3 bases; bases with no gene match: 8. The CDR3 coding sequence is TGTGCCAGCAGCTTCCAGCGGGAATTCGGCTACGAGCAGTACTTC. Translated, it gives CASSFQREFGYEQYF.

The chain carries TRBV6-5 and TRBJ2-1, with 8 bases matching TRBD1. V dropped 3 bases and J dropped 7; count of bases not matched to a gene: 8. In germline, CDR1 is MNHEY, CDR2 SVGAGI. CDR3 length: 15 residues. CDR3 residues: CASSYTPQGANEQFF. CDR3 nucleotide sequence: TGTGCCAGCAGTTATACCCCCCAGGGGGCAAATGAGCAGTTCTTC.

The chain is built from TRBV28 and TRBJ2-7; D is uncertain. The CDR3 is 12 residues long. The V end lost 2 bases, the J end lost 6 bases, and 8 bases lay between the germline ends. Germline V CDR1 and CDR2: MDHEN, SYDVKM. The CDR3 loop is CASSLSGGEQYF. The CDR3 nucleotides are TGTGCCAGCAGTTTAAGTGGCGGCGAGCAGTACTTC. Together with reference TRBV28 and TRBJ2-7, the CDR3 gives the full variable domain: DVKVTQSSRYLVKRTGEKVFLECVQDMDHENMFWYRQDPGLGLRLIYFSYDVKMKEKGDIPEGYSVSREKKERFSLILESASTNQTSMYLCASSLSGGEQYFGPGTRLTVT.

The J gene is TRBJ1-1, the V gene TRBV2; the D is unclear. This CDR3 region has 14 residues. V was pared by 5 bases and J by 1 base, with 11 bases between. CDR1 is SNHLY and CDR2 is FYNNEI in the germline V gene. CDR3 protein: CASSRAWANTEAFF. CDR3 coding DNA: TGTGCCAGCAGTCGCGCGTGGGCGAACACTGAAGCTTTCTTT.

This clone was recorded only once. This chain links TRBV28 with TRBJ2-2, with D perhaps TRBD2 (5 bases). V lost 2 bases to trimming and J lost 4 bases, with 5 bases between them. The CDR3 has 13 residues. From germline, CDR1 is MDHEN and CDR2 SYDVKM. In nucleotides, the CDR3 is TGTGCCAGCAGTTTAGCGGGCACCGGGGAGCTGTTTTTT. Its translation: CASSLAGTGELFF.

This chain uses TRBV7-3 with TRBJ1-2; TRBD1 aligns across 8 bases. Germline trimming cut 3 bases from V and 4 bases from J; bases unmatched to any gene: 4. Germline CDR1 and CDR2: SGHTA and FQGTGA. The length of the CDR3 is 14 residues. CDR3 in amino acids: CASSLTGEPYGYTF. DNA of the CDR3: TGTGCCAGCAGCTTGACAGGGGAGCCCTATGGCTACACCTTC.

This sequence joins TRBV7-6 and TRBJ2-2; no reliable D call. This CDR3 has 16 amino acids. Trimming stripped 4 bases from V and 4 bases from J, with 16 bases between. The germline V gene encodes CDR1 SGHVS and CDR2 FNYEAQ. CDR3 coding DNA: TGTGCCAGCAGCTCCTATACCACCCCGGGCACCGGGGAGCTGTTTTTT. Protein: CASSSYTTPGTGELFF.

This chain joins TRBV19 and TRBJ1-1; the match to TRBD1 covers 8 bases. The germline V gene has CDR1 LNHDA and CDR2 SQIVND (reference sequence). The CDR3 covers 13 residues. V gave up 5 bases and J gave up 10 bases; unmatched junction bases: 9. The CDR3 DNA reads TGTGCCAGTAGTGCGGACAGGGAAATGGGAGCTTTCTTT. Translating gives CASSADREMGAFF.

This chain joins TRBV7-8 and TRBJ1-5; unclear D gene. V lost 4 bases and J 4 bases, leaving 17 bases between the germline ends. Germline loops: CDR1 SGHVS, CDR2 FQNEAQ. This CDR3 region has 16 residues. The CDR3 region is CASSYNALGLNQPQHF. The CDR3 nucleotides read TGTGCCAGCAGCTACAACGCCTTGGGCCTTAATCAGCCCCAGCATTTT.

This clone was observed a handful of times. The rearrangement uses TRBV19 and TRBJ1-1; a possible D gene is TRBD1 (5 bases). This CDR3 spans 14 amino acids. From germline, CDR1 is LNHDA and CDR2 SQIVND (reference sequence). Trimming cost V 3 bases and J 3 bases, with 11 bases left between them. The CDR3 is CASSIPGLDTEAFF. The CDR3 DNA sequence: TGTGCCAGTAGTATCCCAGGGCTTGACACTGAAGCTTTCTTT.

The chain uses TRBV29-1 and TRBJ2-1; D gene uncertain. The CDR3 consists of 13 residues. V lost 6 bases and J lost 6, with 15 bases in between. Germline V lookup: CDR1 SQVTM, CDR2 ANQGSEA. The CDR3 nucleotides are TGCAGCGTCCAACCTCGACTCATCAATGAGCAGTTCTTC. This sequence encodes CSVQPRLINEQFF.

The gene calls are TRBV10-3 and TRBJ2-5; TRBD1 aligns across 8 bases. CDR3 length: 14 residues. Germline CDR1 reads ENHRY; CDR2 reads SYGVKD. J lost 5 bases, V lost 4 bases, and 6 bases had no gene match. CDR3 DNA sequence: TGTGCCATCAGTGCAGGGGGCGCAGGGGAGACCCAGTACTTC. This gives the protein CAISAGGAGETQYF.

The J gene is TRBJ2-1, the V gene TRBV7-2, with 15 bases identical to TRBD2. CDR1 SGHTA and CDR2 FQGNSA come from the germline V gene. The CDR3 consists of 16 residues. The ends lost 7 bases at V and 4 bases at J; junction bases unmatched: 5. For the CDR3, the DNA is TGTGCCAGCACCAAGGGACTAGCGGGAGGTTACAATGAGCAGTTCTTC. Translated: CASTKGLAGGYNEQFF.

The chain joins TRBV11-3 to TRBJ2-7; D is possibly TRBD1 (6 bases). The germline V gene has CDR1 SGHNT and CDR2 YENEEA. This CDR3 has 16 residues. Trimming left V 6 bases short and J 0 bases short, with 18 bases between. This CDR3 reads CASSARGFGFSYEQYF. CDR3 in DNA: TGTGCCAGCAGTGCCAGGGGTTTCGGTTTCTCCTACGAGCAGTACTTC. Looking up the rest from reference TRBV11-3 and TRBJ2-7 gives the full variable domain: EAGVVQSPRYKIIEKKQPVAFWCNPISGHNTLYWYLQNLGQGPELLIRYENEEAVDDSQLPKDRFSAERLKGVDSTLKIQPAELGDSAVYLCASSARGFGFSYEQYFGPGTRLTVT.

This chain uses TRBV6-5 with TRBJ1-2, with TRBD1 identical over 7 bases. The CDR3 loop spans 14 amino acids. In germline, CDR1 is MNHEY, CDR2 SVGAGI. V gave up 7 bases and J gave up 6 bases; unmatched junction bases: 11. In DNA, the CDR3 is TGTGCCAGCAAAGTCGGGACAGCTGTACATGGCTACACCTTC. This gives the protein CASKVGTAVHGYTF.

This chain uses TRBV30 with TRBJ1-1; D not resolved. Trimming shortened V by 2 bases and J by 0 bases, and 4 bases separated the two germline ends. From germline, CDR1 is GTSNPN and CDR2 SVGIG (reference sequence). The CDR3 has 12 amino acids. CDR3: CAWSLMNTEAFF. The CDR3 DNA is TGTGCCTGGAGTTTAATGAACACTGAAGCTTTCTTT.

The chain recombines TRBV18 with TRBJ1-2; D is unclear. The CDR3 covers 15 residues. Germline V gene lookup returns CDR1 KGHSH and CDR2 LQKENI. V was shortened by 0 bases and J by 2 bases, with 10 bases between the two germline ends. The CDR3 DNA is TGTGCCAGCTCACCACCACGCGACACGAACTATGGCTACACCTTC. Amino acid sequence: CASSPPRDTNYGYTF.

This chain connects TRBV14 to TRBJ1-2; 8 nucleotides line up with TRBD1. The junction had 5 bases not matched to a gene; V was cut back by 4 bases and J by 4 bases. The CDR3 consists of 14 residues. From germline, CDR1 is SGHDN and CDR2 FVKESK. The CDR3 spells CASSRSTGAYGYTF. CDR3 nucleotide sequence: TGTGCCAGCAGCCGTTCGACAGGGGCCTATGGCTACACCTTC.

The genes are TRBV7-9 and TRBJ2-7; 7 nucleotides match TRBD2. CDR1 SEHNR and CDR2 FQNEAQ come from the germline V gene (reference sequence). The CDR3 totals 14 residues. Losses at the gene ends were 10 bases for V and 5 bases for J; bases not matched to a gene: 14. DNA for the CDR3: TGTGCCATCTCCTTGACTAGCTTGGTAAACGAGCAGTACTTC. Its translation is CAISLTSLVNEQYF.